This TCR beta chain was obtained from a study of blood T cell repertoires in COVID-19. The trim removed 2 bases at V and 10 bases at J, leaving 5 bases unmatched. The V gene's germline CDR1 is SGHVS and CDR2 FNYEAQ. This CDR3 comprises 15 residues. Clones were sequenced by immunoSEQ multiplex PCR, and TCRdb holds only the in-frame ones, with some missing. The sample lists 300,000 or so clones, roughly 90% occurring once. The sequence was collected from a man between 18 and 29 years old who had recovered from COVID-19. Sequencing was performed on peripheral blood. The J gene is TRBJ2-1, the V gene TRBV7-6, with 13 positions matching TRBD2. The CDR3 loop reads CASSLIGTSGAEQFF. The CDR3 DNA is TGTGCCAGCAGCTTAATCGGGACTAGCGGGGCGGAGCAGTTCTTC.